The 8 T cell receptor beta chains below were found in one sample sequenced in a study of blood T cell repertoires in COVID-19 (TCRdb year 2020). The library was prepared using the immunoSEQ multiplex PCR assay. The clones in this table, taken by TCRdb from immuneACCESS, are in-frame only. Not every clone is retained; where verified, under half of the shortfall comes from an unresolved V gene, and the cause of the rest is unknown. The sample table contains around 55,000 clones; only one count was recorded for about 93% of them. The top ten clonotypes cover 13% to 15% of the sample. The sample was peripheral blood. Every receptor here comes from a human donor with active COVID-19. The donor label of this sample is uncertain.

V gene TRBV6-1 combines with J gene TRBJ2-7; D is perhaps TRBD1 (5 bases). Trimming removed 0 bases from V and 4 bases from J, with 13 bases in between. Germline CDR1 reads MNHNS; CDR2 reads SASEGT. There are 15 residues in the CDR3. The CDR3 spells CASSEAQGTAYEQYV. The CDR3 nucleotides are TGTGCCAGCAGTGAAGCGCAGGGTACCGCTTACGAGCAGTACGTC.

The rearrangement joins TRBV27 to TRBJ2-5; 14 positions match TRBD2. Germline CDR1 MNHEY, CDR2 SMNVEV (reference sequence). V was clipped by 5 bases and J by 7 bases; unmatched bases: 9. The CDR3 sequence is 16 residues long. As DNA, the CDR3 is TGTGCCAGCAGTGGACTAGCGGGAGGCCCCAGGGGGACCCAGTACTTC. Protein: CASSGLAGGPRGTQYF.

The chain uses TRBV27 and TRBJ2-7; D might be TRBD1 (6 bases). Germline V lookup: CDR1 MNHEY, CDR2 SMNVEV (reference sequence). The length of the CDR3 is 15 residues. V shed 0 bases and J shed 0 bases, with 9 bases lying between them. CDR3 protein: CASSLSVGASYEQYF. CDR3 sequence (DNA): TGTGCCAGCAGTTTATCGGTGGGGGCCTCCTACGAGCAGTACTTC.

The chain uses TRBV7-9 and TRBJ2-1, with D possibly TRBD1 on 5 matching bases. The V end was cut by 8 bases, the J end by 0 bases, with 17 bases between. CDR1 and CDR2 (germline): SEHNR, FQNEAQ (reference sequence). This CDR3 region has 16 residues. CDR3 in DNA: TGTGCCAGCTCTAGTGACAGATCGAGCTCCTACAATGAGCAGTTCTTC. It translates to CASSSDRSSSYNEQFF.

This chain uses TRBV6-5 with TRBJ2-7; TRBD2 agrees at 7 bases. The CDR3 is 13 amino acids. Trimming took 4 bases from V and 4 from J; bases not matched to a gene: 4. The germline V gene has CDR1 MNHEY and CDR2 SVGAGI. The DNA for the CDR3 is TGTGCCAGCAGTTTGGACGGGGGGTACGAGCAGTACTTC. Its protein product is CASSLDGGYEQYF.

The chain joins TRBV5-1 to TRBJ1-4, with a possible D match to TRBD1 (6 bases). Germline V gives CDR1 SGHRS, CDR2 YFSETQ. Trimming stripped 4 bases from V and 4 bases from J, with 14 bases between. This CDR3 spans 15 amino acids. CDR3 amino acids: CASSPGTPGNEKLFF. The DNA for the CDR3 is TGCGCCAGCAGCCCAGGGACACCTGGTAATGAAAAACTGTTTTTT. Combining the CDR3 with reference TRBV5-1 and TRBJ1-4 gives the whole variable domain KAGVTQTPRYLIKTRGQQVTLSCSPISGHRSVSWYQQTPGQGLQFLFEYFSETQRNKGNFPGRFSGRQFSNSRSEMNVSTLELGDSALYLCASSPGTPGNEKLFFGSGTQLSVL.

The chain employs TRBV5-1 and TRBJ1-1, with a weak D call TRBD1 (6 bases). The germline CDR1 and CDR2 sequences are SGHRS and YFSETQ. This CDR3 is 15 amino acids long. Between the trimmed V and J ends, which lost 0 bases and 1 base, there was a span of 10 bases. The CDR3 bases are TGCGCCAGCAGCTTGGAAGGGGGTTCGAACACTGAAGCTTTCTTT. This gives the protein CASSLEGGSNTEAFF.

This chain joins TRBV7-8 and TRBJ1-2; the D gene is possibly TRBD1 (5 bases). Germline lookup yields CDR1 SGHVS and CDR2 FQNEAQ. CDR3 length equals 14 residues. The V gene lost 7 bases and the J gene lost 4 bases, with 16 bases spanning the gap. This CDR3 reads CASTNPGVGYGYTF. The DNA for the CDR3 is TGTGCCAGCACCAACCCGGGGGTAGGCTATGGCTACACCTTC. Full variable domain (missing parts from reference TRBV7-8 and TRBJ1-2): GAGVSQSPRYKVAKRGQDVALRCDPISGHVSLFWYQQALGQGPEFLTYFQNEAQLDKSGLPSDRFFAERPEGSVSTLKIQRTQQEDSAVYLCASTNPGVGYGYTFGSGTRLTVV.